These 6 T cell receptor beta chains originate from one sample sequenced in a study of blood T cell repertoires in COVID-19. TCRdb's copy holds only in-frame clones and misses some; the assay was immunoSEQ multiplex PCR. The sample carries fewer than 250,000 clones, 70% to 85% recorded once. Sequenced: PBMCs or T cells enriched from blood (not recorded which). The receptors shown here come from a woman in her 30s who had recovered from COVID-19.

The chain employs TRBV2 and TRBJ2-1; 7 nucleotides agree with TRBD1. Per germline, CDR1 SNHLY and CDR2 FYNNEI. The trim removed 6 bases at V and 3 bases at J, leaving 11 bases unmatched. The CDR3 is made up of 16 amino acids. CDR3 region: CASSPLPGQNYNEQFF. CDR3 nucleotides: TGTGCCAGCAGCCCCCTGCCGGGACAGAACTACAATGAGCAGTTCTTC.

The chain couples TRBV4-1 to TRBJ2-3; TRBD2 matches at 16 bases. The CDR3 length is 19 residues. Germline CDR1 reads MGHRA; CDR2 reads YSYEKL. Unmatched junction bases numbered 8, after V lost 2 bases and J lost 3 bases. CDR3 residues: CASSQLGLAGGPGTDTQYF. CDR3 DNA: TGCGCCAGCAGCCAACTGGGACTAGCGGGGGGGCCAGGGACAGATACGCAGTATTTT.

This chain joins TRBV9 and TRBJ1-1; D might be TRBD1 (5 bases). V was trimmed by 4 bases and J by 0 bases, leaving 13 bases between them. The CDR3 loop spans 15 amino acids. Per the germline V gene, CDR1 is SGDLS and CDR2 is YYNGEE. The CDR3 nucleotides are TGTGCCAGCAGCCCTCCGAGACAGATGAACACTGAAGCTTTCTTT. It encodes CASSPPRQMNTEAFF.

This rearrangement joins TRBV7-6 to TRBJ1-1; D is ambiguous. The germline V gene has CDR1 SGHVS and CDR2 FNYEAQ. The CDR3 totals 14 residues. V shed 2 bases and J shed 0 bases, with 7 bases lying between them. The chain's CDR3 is CASSLPSLNTEAFF. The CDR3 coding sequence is TGTGCCAGCAGCTTACCTAGCTTGAACACTGAAGCTTTCTTT. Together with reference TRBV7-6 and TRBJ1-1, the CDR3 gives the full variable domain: GAGVSQSPRYKVTKRGQDVALRCDPISGHVSLYWYRQALGQGPEFLTYFNYEAQQDKSGLPNDRFSAERPEGSISTLTIQRTEQRDSAMYRCASSLPSLNTEAFFGQGTRLTVV.

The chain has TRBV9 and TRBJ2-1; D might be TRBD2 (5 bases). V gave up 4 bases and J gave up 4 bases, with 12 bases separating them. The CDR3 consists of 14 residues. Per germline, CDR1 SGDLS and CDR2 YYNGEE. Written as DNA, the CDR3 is TGTGCCAGCAGCCCTGAGGGCCTTTACAATGAGCAGTTCTTC. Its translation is CASSPEGLYNEQFF.

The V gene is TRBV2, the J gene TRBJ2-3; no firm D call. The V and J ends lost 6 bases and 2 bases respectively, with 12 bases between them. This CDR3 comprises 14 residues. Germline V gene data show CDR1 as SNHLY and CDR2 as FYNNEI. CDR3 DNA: TGTGCCAGCAGAGCCAGCGTTAACACAGATACGCAGTATTTT. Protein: CASRASVNTDTQYF.